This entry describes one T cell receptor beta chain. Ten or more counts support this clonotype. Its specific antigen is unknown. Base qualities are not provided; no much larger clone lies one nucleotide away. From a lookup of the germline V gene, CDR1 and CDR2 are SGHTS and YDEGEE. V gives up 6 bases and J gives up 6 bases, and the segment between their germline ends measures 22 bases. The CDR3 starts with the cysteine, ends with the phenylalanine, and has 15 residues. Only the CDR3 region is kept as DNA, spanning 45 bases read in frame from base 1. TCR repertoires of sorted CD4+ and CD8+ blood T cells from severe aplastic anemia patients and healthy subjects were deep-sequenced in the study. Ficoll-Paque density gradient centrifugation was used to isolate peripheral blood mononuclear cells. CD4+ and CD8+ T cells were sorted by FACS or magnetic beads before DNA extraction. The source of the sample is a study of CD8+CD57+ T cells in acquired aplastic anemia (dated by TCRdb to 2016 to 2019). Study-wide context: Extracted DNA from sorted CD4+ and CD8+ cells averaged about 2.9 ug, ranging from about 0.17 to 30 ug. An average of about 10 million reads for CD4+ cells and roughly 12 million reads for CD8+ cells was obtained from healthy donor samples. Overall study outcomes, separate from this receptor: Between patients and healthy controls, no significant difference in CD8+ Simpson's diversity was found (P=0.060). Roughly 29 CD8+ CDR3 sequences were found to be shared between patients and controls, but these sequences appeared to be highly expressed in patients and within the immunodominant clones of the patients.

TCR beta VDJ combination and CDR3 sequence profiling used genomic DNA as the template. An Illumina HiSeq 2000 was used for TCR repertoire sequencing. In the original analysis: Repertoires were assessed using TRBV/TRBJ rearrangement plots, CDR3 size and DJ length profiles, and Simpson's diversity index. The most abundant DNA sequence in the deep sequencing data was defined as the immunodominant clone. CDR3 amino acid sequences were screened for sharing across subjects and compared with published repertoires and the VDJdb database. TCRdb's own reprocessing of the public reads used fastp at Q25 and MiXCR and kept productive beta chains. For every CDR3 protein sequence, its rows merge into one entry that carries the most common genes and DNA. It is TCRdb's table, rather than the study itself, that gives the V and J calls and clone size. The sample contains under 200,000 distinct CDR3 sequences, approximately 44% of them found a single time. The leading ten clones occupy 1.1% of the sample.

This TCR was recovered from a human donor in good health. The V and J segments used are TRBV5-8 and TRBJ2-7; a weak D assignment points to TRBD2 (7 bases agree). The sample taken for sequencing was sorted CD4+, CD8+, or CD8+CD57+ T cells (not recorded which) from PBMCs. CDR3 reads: CASNSPLRGGLEQYF. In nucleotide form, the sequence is TGTGCCAGCAACTCACCACTGAGGGGGGGCCTCGAGCAGTACTTC.